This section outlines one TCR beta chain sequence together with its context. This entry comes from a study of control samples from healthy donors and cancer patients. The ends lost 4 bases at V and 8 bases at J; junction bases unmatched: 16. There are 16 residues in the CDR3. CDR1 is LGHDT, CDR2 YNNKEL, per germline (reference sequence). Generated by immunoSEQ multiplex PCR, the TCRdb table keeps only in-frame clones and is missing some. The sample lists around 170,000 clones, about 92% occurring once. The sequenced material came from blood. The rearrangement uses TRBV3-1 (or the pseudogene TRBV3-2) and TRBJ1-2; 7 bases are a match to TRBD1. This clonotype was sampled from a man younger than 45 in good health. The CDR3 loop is CASSLNMAEGAEGYTF. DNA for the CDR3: TGTGCCAGCAGCCTCAACATGGCGGAGGGGGCGGAAGGCTACACCTTC.